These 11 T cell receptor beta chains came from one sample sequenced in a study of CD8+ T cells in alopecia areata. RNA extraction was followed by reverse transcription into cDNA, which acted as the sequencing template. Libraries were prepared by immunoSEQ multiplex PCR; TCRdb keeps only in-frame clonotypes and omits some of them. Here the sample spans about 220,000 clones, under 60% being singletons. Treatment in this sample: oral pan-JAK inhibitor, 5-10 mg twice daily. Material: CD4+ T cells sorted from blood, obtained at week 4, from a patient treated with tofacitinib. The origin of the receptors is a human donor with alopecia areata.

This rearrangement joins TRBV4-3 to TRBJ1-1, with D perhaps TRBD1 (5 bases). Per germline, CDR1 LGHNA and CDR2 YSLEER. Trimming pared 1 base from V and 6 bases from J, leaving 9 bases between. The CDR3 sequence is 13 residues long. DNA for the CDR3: TGCGCCAGCAGCCAAGGTCGGGGCGCTGAAGCTTTCTTT. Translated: CASSQGRGAEAFF.

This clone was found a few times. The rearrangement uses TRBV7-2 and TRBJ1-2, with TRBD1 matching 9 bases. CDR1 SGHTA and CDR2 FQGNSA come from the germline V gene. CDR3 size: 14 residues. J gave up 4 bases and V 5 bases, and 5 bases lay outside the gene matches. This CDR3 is CASSPDRGTYGYTF. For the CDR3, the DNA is TGTGCCAGCAGCCCCGACAGGGGGACCTATGGCTACACCTTC.

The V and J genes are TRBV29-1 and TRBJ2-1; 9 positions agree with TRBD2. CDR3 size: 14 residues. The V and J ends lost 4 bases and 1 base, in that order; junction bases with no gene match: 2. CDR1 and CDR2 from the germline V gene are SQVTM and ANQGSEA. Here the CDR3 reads CSVAAGGSYNEQFF. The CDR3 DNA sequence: TGCAGCGTTGCGGCGGGGGGGTCCTACAATGAGCAGTTCTTC.

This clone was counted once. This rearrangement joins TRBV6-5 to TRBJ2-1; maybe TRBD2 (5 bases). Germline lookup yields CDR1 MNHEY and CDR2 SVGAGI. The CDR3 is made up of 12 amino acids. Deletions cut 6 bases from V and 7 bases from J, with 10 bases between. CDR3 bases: TGTGCCAGCAGCTCTACTAGGAATGAGCAGTTCTTC. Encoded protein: CASSSTRNEQFF.

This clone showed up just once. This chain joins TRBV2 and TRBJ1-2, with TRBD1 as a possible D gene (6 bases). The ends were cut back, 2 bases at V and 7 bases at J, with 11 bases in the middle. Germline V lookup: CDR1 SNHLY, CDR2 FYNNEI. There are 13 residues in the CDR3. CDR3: CASSEQQGSGYTF. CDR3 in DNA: TGTGCCAGCAGTGAACAACAGGGCTCTGGCTACACCTTC.

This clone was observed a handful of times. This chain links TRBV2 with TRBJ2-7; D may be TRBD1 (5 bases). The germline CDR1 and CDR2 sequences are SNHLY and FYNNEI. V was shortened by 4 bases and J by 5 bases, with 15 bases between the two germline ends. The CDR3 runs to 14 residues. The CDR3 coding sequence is TGTGCCAGCAGTGTCTCAGGGTTTTTGGACGAGCAGTACTTC. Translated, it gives CASSVSGFLDEQYF.

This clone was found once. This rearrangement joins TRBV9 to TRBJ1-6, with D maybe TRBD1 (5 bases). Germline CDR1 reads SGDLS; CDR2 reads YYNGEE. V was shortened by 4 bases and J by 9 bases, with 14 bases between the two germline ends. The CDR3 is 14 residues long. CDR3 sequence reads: CASSPPGLSSPLHF. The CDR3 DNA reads TGTGCCAGCAGCCCCCCGGGACTTAGTTCACCCCTCCACTTT.

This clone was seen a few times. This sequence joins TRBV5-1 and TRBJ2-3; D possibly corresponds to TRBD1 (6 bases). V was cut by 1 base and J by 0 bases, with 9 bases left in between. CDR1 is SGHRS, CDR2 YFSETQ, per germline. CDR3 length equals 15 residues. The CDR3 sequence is CASSLLGQSTDTQYF. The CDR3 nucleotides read TGCGCCAGCAGCTTGCTTGGACAGAGCACAGATACGCAGTATTTT.

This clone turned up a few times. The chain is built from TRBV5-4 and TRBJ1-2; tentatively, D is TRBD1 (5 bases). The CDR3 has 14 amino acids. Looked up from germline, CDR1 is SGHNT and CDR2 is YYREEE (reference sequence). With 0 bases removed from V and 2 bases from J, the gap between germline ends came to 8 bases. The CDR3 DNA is TGTGCCAGCAGCTTGGCCGGGGGAAACTATGGCTACACCTTC. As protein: CASSLAGGNYGYTF. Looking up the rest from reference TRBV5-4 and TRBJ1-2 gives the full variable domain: ETGVTQSPTHLIKTRGQQVTLRCSSQSGHNTVSWYQQALGQGPQFIFQYYREEENGRGNFPPRFSGLQFPNYSSELNVNALELDDSALYLCASSLAGGNYGYTFGSGTRLTVV.

The CDR3 loop reads CASSARTTSGGASQETQYF. DNA for the CDR3: TGTGCCAGCTCAGCCAGGACGACTAGCGGGGGGGCCAGCCAAGAGACCCAGTACTTC. V and J are TRBV18 and TRBJ2-5; 14 nucleotides agree with TRBD2. The CDR3 contains 19 residues. V was clipped by 5 bases and J by 1 base; unmatched bases: 12. CDR1 KGHSH and CDR2 LQKENI come from the germline V gene.

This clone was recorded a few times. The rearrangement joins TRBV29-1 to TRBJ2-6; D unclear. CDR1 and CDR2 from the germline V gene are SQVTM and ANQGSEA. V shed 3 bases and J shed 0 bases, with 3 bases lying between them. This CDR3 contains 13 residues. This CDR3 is CSVDSSGANVLTF. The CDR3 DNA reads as TGCAGCGTTGATAGCTCTGGGGCCAACGTCCTGACTTTC.